This TCR beta chain derives from a study of blood T cell repertoires in COVID-19. Here immunoSEQ multiplex PCR was the method, and the copy in TCRdb shows in-frame clones only, minus some. The sample has 80,000 to 100,000 clones; around 82% are singletons. Trimming took 3 bases from V and 2 from J; bases not matched to a gene: 5. Germline V lookup: CDR1 SGHNT, CDR2 YENEEA. The CDR3 extends over 15 amino acids. The material sequenced was peripheral blood. The chain has TRBV11-3 and TRBJ2-3, with 7 bases identical to TRBD1. The source is a man in his 70s with active or convalescent COVID-19. This chain's CDR3 is CASSFLTGNTDTQYF. The DNA of the CDR3 is TGTGCCAGCAGCTTTCTGACAGGGAACACAGATACGCAGTATTTT. Full variable domain (outside the CDR3, taken from reference TRBV11-3 and TRBJ2-3): EAGVVQSPRYKIIEKKQPVAFWCNPISGHNTLYWYLQNLGQGPELLIRYENEEAVDDSQLPKDRFSAERLKGVDSTLKIQPAELGDSAVYLCASSFLTGNTDTQYFGPGTRLTVL.